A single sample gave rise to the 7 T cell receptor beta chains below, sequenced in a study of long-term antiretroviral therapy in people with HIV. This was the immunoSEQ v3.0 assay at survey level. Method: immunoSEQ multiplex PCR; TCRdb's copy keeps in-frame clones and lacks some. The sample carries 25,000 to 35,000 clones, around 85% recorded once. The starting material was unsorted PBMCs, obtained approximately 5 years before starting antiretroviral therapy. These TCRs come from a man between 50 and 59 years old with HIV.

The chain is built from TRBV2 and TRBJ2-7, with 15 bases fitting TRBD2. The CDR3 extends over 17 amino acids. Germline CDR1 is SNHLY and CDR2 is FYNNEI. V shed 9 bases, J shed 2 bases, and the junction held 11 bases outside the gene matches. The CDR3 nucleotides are TGTGCCAGTTCCGGGACTAGCGGGGGGACTAGGCCCTACGAGCAGTACTTC. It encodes CASSGTSGGTRPYEQYF. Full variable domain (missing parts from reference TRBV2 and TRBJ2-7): EPEVTQTPSHQVTQMGQEVILRCVPISNHLYFYWYRQILGQKVEFLVSFYNNEISEKSEIFDDQFSVERPDGSNFTLKIRSTKLEDSAMYFCASSGTSGGTRPYEQYFGPGTRLTVT.

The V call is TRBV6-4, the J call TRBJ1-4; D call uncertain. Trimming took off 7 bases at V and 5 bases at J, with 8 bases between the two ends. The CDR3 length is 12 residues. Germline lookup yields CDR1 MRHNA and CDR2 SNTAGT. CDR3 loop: CASILGNEKLFF. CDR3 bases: TGTGCCAGCATCCTGGGGAATGAAAAACTGTTTTTT.

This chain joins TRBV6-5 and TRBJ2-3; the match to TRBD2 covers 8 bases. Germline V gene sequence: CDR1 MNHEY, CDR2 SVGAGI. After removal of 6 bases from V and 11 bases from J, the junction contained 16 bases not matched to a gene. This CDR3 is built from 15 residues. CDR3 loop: CASSTRSGSSRGQYF. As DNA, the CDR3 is TGTGCCAGCAGCACCCGCAGCGGGAGTTCTCGGGGGCAGTATTTT.

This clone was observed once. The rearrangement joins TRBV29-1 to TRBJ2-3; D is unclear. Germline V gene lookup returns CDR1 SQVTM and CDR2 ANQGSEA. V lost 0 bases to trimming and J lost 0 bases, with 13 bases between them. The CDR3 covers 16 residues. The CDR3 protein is CSVEDGPDMSTDTQYF. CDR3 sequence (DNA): TGCAGCGTTGAAGATGGGCCAGATATGAGCACAGATACGCAGTATTTT.

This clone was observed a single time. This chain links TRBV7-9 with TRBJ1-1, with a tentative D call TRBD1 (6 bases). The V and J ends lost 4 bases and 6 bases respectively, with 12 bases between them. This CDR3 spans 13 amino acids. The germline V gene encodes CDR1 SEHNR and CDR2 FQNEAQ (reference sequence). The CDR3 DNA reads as TGTGCCAGCAGCTCCGAGGGGGGGGCTGAAGCTTTCTTT. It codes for CASSSEGGAEAFF.

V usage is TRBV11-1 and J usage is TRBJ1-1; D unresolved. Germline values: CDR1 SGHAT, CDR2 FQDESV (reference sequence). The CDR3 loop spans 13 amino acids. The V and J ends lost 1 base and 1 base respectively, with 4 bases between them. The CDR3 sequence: CASSLVRNTEAFF. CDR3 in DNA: TGTGCCAGCAGCTTAGTCCGGAACACTGAAGCTTTCTTT.

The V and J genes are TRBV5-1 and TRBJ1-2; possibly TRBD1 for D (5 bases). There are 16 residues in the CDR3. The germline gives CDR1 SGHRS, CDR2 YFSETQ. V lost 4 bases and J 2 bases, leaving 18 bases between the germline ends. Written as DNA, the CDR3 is TGCGCCAGCAGCCTCAACCAGGGACCGTTCAACTATGGCTACACCTTC. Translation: CASSLNQGPFNYGYTF.